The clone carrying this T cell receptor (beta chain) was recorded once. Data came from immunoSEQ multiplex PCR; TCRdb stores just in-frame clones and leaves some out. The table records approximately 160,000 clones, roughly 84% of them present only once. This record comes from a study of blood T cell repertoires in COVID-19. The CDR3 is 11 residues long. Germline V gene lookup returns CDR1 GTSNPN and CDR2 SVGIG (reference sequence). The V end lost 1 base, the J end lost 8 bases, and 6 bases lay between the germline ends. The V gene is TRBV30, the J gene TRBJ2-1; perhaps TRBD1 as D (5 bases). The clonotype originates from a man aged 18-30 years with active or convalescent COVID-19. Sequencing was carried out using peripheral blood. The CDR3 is CAWSGGDEQFF. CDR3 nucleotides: TGTGCCTGGAGTGGGGGCGATGAGCAGTTCTTC.